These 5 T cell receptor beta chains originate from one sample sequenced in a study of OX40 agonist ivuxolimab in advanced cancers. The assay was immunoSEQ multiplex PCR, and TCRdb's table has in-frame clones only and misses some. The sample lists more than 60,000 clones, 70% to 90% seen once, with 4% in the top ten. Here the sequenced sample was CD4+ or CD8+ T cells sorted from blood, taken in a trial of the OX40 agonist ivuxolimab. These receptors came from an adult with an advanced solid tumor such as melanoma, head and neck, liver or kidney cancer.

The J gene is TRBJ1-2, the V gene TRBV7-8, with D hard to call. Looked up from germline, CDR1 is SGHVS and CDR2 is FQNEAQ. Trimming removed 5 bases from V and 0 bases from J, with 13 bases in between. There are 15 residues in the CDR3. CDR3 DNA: TGTGCCAGCAGCCCCCGCCGCGCAGCTAACTATGGCTACACCTTC. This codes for CASSPRRAANYGYTF.

As DNA, the CDR3 is TGTGCCAGCAGTTTGAAGATATGGGGCACTGAAGCTTTCTTT. It codes for CASSLKIWGTEAFF. The rearrangement links TRBV27 to TRBJ1-1; D uncertain. Per the germline V gene, CDR1 is MNHEY and CDR2 is SMNVEV (reference sequence). This CDR3 spans 14 amino acids. V was clipped by 3 bases and J by 4 bases, with 12 bases between them.

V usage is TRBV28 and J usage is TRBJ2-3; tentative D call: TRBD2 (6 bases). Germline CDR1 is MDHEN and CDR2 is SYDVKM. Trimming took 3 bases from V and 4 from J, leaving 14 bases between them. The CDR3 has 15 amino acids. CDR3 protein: CASSFTTPGADTQYF. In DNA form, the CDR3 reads TGTGCCAGCAGTTTCACCACCCCGGGGGCAGATACGCAGTATTTT.

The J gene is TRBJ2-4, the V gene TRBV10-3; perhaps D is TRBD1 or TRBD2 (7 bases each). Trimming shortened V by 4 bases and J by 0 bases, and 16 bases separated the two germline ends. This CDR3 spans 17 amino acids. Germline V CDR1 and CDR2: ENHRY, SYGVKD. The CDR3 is CAISAHTGEGAKNIQYF. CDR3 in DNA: TGTGCCATCAGTGCCCATACAGGGGAGGGAGCCAAAAACATTCAGTACTTC.

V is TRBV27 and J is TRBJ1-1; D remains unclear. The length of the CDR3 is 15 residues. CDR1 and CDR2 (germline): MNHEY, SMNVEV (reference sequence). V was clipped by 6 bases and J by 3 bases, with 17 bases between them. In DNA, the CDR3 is TGTGCCAGCAGCCCTCTTTCGGCGAAACACACTGAAGCTTTCTTT. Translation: CASSPLSAKHTEAFF.